Presented here are 25 T cell receptor beta chains from one specimen sequenced in a study of response to subunit inactivated influenza vaccine. TCRdb independently ran MiXCR on the RT-PCR reads; one entry per CDR3 protein. The repertoire consists of around 500,000 distinct CDR3 sequences, with 9.5% to 13% occurring once and the leading ten covering about 12%. The sample here was PBMCs from blood, taken 45 days after vaccination. The receptor source for this set is a man aged 50 to 60 who received an inactivated influenza vaccine.

This clonotype has a count of ten or more. The rearrangement uses TRBV5-6 and TRBJ2-1, with D hard to call. V lost 4 bases and J lost 1, with 12 bases in between. There are 15 residues in the CDR3. Germline V gives CDR1 SGHDT, CDR2 YYEEEE. The CDR3 bases are TGTGCCAGCAGCCCGAACGGTCTTTCCTACAATGAGCAGTTCTTC. This encodes CASSPNGLSYNEQFF.

This clonotype appeared many times. The chain carries TRBV12-3 or TRBV12-4 and TRBJ2-1; D unresolved. This CDR3 contains 12 residues. The V and J ends lost 6 bases and 9 bases respectively, with 12 bases between them. The CDR3 loop is CASRRVQSEQFF. The CDR3 nucleotides are TGTGCCAGCAGGCGAGTACAAAGTGAGCAGTTCTTC.

V and J are TRBV5-1 and TRBJ1-5; tentatively, D is TRBD1 (5 bases). The germline CDR1 and CDR2 sequences are SGHRS and YFSETQ. The CDR3 spans 15 residues. V was cut by 3 bases and J by 6 bases, with 16 bases left in between. The CDR3 protein is CASSYDGQLGQPQHF. CDR3 bases: TGCGCCAGCAGCTACGATGGACAATTGGGTCAGCCCCAGCATTTT.

The sample holds a few counts of this clonotype. The chain carries TRBV15 and TRBJ2-1; 11 bases map to TRBD2. This CDR3 has 17 amino acids. The V segment lost 3 bases and the J segment 4 bases; nucleotides outside the gene matches: 8. Germline assignment: CDR1 LNHNV and CDR2 YYDKDF (reference sequence). The CDR3: CATSSPIAGGIYNEQFF. The CDR3 DNA is TGTGCCACCAGCAGTCCTATAGCGGGAGGGATTTACAATGAGCAGTTCTTC. Full variable domain (rest looked up from reference TRBV15 and TRBJ2-1): DAMVIQNPRYQVTQFGKPVTLSCSQTLNHNVMYWYQQKSSQAPKLLFHYYDKDFNNEADTPDNFQSRRPNTSFCFLDIRSPGLGDTAMYLCATSSPIAGGIYNEQFFGPGTRLTVL.

This CDR3 is CASSYSIRGFGYTF. CDR3 nucleotide sequence: TGTGCCAGCAGTTACTCGATACGGGGGTTTGGCTACACCTTC. The rearrangement joins TRBV6-5 to TRBJ1-2; TRBD1 is a possible D gene (5 bases). The germline V gene encodes CDR1 MNHEY and CDR2 SVGAGI. This CDR3 contains 14 residues. The V and J ends lost 0 bases and 7 bases respectively, with 12 bases between them.

This clonotype has just a few counts. The gene calls are TRBV7-2 and TRBJ2-7, with no clear D. The CDR3 is made up of 11 amino acids. Trimming pared 5 bases from V and 6 bases from J, leaving 8 bases between. Germline CDR1 reads SGHTA; CDR2 reads FQGNSA. This CDR3 reads CASSPAREQYF. The CDR3 nucleotides read TGTGCCAGCAGCCCGGCTCGCGAGCAGTACTTC.

The chain joins TRBV4-2 to TRBJ2-2, with 7 bases identical to TRBD2. The trim removed 4 bases at V and 0 bases at J, leaving 5 bases unmatched. CDR1 LGHNA and CDR2 YNFKEQ come from the germline V gene. The CDR3 is 16 residues long. The CDR3 region has the DNA TGTGCCAGCAGCCCGTGGGGGGGAACGAACACCGGGGAGCTGTTTTTT. It specifies CASSPWGGTNTGELFF.

The gene calls are TRBV5-1 and TRBJ2-2; perhaps TRBD2 as D (5 bases). This CDR3 contains 15 residues. The germline V and J ends were trimmed by 1 base and 6 bases, with 13 bases remaining between them. Germline V gene lookup returns CDR1 SGHRS and CDR2 YFSETQ. The DNA for the CDR3 is TGCGCCAGCAGCTTGACGGGGTCTACCGCCGGGGAGCTGTTTTTT. Protein product: CASSLTGSTAGELFF.

In its sample, this clonotype was seen a few times. J is TRBJ2-7 and V is TRBV12-3 or TRBV12-4; 15 bases agree with TRBD2. The CDR3 loop spans 16 amino acids. V dropped 6 bases and J dropped 0; count of bases not matched to a gene: 3. Written as DNA, the CDR3 is TGTGCCAGCAGCCGGACTAGCGGGAGGGCCTCCTACGAGCAGTACTTC. It yields the protein CASSRTSGRASYEQYF.

The rearrangement links TRBV29-1 to TRBJ2-3; 7 nucleotides line up with TRBD2. Per the germline V gene, CDR1 is SQVTM and CDR2 is ANQGSEA. The CDR3 is 15 residues long. The V gene end was trimmed by 1 base and the J gene end by 3 bases; junction bases not matched to a gene: 7. DNA for the CDR3: TGCAGCGTTGAAGGCCGGCTAGCGGAGACAGATACGCAGTATTTT. This sequence encodes CSVEGRLAETDTQYF.

In its sample, this clonotype was seen many times. The V gene is TRBV5-1, the J gene TRBJ2-2; D possibly matches TRBD1 or TRBD2 (5 bases each). The CDR3 has 15 residues. Trimming cost V 4 bases and J 6 bases, with 16 bases left between them. Germline V gives CDR1 SGHRS, CDR2 YFSETQ. The CDR3 is CASSLPSGPAGELFF. CDR3 sequence (DNA): TGCGCCAGCAGCCTCCCCTCGGGGCCAGCCGGGGAGCTGTTTTTT. Filled out from reference TRBV5-1 and TRBJ2-2, the complete variable domain reads KAGVTQTPRYLIKTRGQQVTLSCSPISGHRSVSWYQQTPGQGLQFLFEYFSETQRNKGNFPGRFSGRQFSNSRSEMNVSTLELGDSALYLCASSLPSGPAGELFFGEGSRLTVL.

This clonotype was detected many times. V gene TRBV28 combines with J gene TRBJ2-1; TRBD2 matches 13 bases. The trim removed 10 bases at V and 9 bases at J, leaving 15 bases unmatched. The germline V gene has CDR1 MDHEN and CDR2 SYDVKM. This CDR3 spans 16 amino acids. The CDR3 DNA sequence: TGTGCCACCACGCTTTGGACTAGCGGGAGTATTGGTGAGCAGTTCTTC. The encoded protein is CATTLWTSGSIGEQFF.

This clonotype was seen a few times. The gene calls are TRBV7-8 and TRBJ2-7; D gene uncertain. The V end was cut by 5 bases, the J end by 2 bases, with 13 bases between. Germline V CDR1 and CDR2: SGHVS, FQNEAQ. This CDR3 has 14 amino acids. In nucleotides, the CDR3 is TGTGCCAGCAGCCCAGAGAGGACGACCTACGAGCAGTACTTC. Protein sequence: CASSPERTTYEQYF.

The chain uses TRBV12-3 or TRBV12-4 and TRBJ2-5, with D tentatively TRBD1 (6 bases). V was trimmed by 1 base and J by 5 bases, leaving 11 bases between them. This CDR3 has 14 amino acids. The CDR3 nucleotides are TGTGCCAGCAGTTTAGACAGGGCATGGGAGACCCAGTACTTC. Protein sequence: CASSLDRAWETQYF.

This clonotype was counted between two and nine times. The chain uses TRBV12-3 or TRBV12-4 and TRBJ2-5, with D perhaps being TRBD1 or TRBD2 (5 bases each). CDR3 size: 16 residues. The V end lost 3 bases, the J end lost 4 bases, and 18 bases lay between the germline ends. The CDR3 nucleotides are TGTGCCAGCAGTTTGGGGGATTCTAGCCCCCCAGAGACCCAGTACTTC. It codes for CASSLGDSSPPETQYF.

Many counts were recorded for this clonotype. V is TRBV20-1 and J is TRBJ2-3, with 10 bases aligning to TRBD2. CDR1 is DFQATT and CDR2 is SNEGSKA in the germline V gene (reference sequence). The CDR3 loop spans 14 amino acids. The ends lost 6 bases at V and 4 bases at J; junction bases unmatched: 7. As DNA, the CDR3 is TGCAGTGCCGGGCGGACTAGCGGCGCAGATACGCAGTATTTT. Protein: CSAGRTSGADTQYF.

This clonotype has just a few counts. The chain uses TRBV28 and TRBJ2-3, with D possibly TRBD1 on 5 matching bases. There are 15 residues in the CDR3. Germline V gives CDR1 MDHEN, CDR2 SYDVKM. V was clipped by 5 bases and J by 3 bases, with 15 bases between them. The CDR3 DNA sequence: TGTGCCAGCAGTCCGATGGGGCAACCAACAGATACGCAGTATTTT. Protein product: CASSPMGQPTDTQYF.

This clonotype showed up just a few times. The chain combines TRBV7-2 with TRBJ2-4; D not certain. The V and J ends lost 0 bases and 0 bases respectively, with 15 bases between them. The CDR3 has 18 residues. Germline V gene lookup returns CDR1 SGHTA and CDR2 FQGNSA. CDR3 sequence: CASSLASVGELAKNIQYF. CDR3 DNA sequence: TGTGCCAGCAGCTTAGCGTCAGTGGGCGAATTAGCCAAAAACATTCAGTACTTC.

This chain links TRBV12-3 or TRBV12-4 with TRBJ2-2, with D unresolved. There are 14 residues in the CDR3. With 7 bases removed from V and 6 bases from J, the gap between germline ends came to 15 bases. CDR3 region: CASTSLVGAGELFF. The CDR3 DNA is TGTGCCAGCACCTCTCTAGTTGGCGCCGGGGAGCTGTTTTTT.

The table lists this clonotype with many counts. The chain carries TRBV12-3 or TRBV12-4 and TRBJ2-5, with D possibly being TRBD1 (5 bases). CDR3 length: 15 residues. V lost 5 bases, J lost 1 base, and 14 bases lay in between. CDR3 residues: CASSETRVVQETQYF. The CDR3 DNA sequence: TGTGCCAGCAGTGAGACCAGGGTGGTCCAAGAGACCCAGTACTTC.

In this sample, this clonotype turned up a few times. This chain links TRBV10-3 with TRBJ2-6; 9 nucleotides align to TRBD1. The V gene's germline CDR1 is ENHRY and CDR2 SYGVKD. V shed 2 bases and J 1 base; nucleotides not matched to a gene: 3. CDR3 length: 17 amino acids. The CDR3 loop reads CAISETGGASGANVLTF. The CDR3 nucleotides are TGTGCCATCAGTGAGACAGGGGGCGCTTCTGGGGCCAACGTCCTGACTTTC.

The V gene is TRBV4-2, the J gene TRBJ2-3; 13 bases map to TRBD2. This CDR3 region has 21 residues. Looked up from germline, CDR1 is LGHNA and CDR2 is YNFKEQ. The V segment lost 3 bases and the J segment 5 bases; nucleotides outside the gene matches: 20. The chain's CDR3 is CASSQDPTGTSGKGRGDTQYF. CDR3 nucleotides: TGTGCCAGCAGCCAGGATCCCACCGGGACTAGCGGGAAGGGGCGCGGAGATACGCAGTATTTT.

This clonotype was detected only a few times. V and J are TRBV4-1 and TRBJ1-2, with TRBD1 matching over 9 bases. The V gene's germline CDR1 is MGHRA and CDR2 YSYEKL. The CDR3 covers 17 residues. J lost 0 bases, V lost 2 bases, and 7 bases had no gene match. Here the CDR3 reads CASSQHSRQGANYGYTF. CDR3 sequence (DNA): TGCGCCAGCAGCCAACACTCCCGACAGGGGGCTAACTATGGCTACACCTTC.

The chain employs TRBV7-9 and TRBJ2-2, with 10 bases aligning to TRBD1. CDR1 and CDR2 from the germline V gene are SEHNR and FQNEAQ (reference sequence). This CDR3 comprises 16 residues. The ends lost 5 bases at V and 6 bases at J; junction bases unmatched: 9. The CDR3: CASSVRDRGLPGELFF. The CDR3 DNA reads TGTGCCAGCAGCGTGAGAGACAGGGGGCTCCCCGGGGAGCTGTTTTTT.

The chain is built from TRBV6-1 and TRBJ2-3; 8 nucleotides match TRBD2. Germline trimming cut 7 bases from V and 6 bases from J; bases unmatched to any gene: 9. The length of the CDR3 is 14 residues. CDR1 is MNHNS, CDR2 SASEGT, per germline. The CDR3 DNA reads TGTGCCAGCATCCAGCGGGAGAACCAGGATACGCAGTATTTT. It translates to CASIQRENQDTQYF.